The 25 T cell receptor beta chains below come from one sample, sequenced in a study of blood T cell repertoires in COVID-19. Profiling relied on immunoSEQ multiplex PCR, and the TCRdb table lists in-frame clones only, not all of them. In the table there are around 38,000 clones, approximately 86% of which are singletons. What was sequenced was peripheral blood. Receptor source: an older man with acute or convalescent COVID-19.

The CDR3 sequence: CASSTGGFDEQYF. The DNA of the CDR3 is TGTGCCAGTTCGACAGGGGGTTTCGACGAGCAGTACTTC. This chain uses TRBV27 with TRBJ2-7; 9 nucleotides match TRBD1. Germline V lookup: CDR1 MNHEY, CDR2 SMNVEV (reference sequence). V shed 9 bases, J shed 5 bases, and the junction held 8 bases outside the gene matches. The CDR3 covers 13 residues.

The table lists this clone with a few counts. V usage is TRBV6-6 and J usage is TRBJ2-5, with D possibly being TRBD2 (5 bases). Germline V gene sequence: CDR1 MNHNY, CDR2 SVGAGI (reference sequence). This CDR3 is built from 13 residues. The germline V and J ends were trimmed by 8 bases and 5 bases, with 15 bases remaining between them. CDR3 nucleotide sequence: TGTGCCAGCGCCCTTGTCGAGCGGGAGACCCAGTACTTC. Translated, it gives CASALVERETQYF.

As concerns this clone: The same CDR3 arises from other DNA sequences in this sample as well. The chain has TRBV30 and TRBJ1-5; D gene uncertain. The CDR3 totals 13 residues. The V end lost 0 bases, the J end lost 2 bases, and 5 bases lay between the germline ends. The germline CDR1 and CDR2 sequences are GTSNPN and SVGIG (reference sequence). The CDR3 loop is CAWSVQGNQPQHF. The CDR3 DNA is TGTGCCTGGAGTGTACAAGGCAATCAGCCCCAGCATTTT. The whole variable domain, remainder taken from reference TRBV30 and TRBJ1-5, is SQTIHQWPATLVQPVGSPLSLECTVEGTSNPNLYWYRQAAGRGLQLLFYSVGIGQISSEVPQNLSASRPQDRQFILSSKKLLLSDSGFYLCAWSVQGNQPQHFGDGTRLSIL.

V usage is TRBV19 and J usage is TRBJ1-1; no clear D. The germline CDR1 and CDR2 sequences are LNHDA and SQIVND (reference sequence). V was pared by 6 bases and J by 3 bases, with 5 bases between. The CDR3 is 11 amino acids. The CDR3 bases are TGTGCCAGTAGAGAGGACACTGAAGCTTTCTTT. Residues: CASREDTEAFF.

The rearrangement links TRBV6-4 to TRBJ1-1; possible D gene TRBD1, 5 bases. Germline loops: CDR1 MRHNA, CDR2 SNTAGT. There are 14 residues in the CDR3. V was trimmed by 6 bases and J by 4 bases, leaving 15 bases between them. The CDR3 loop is CASRWPQAVTEAFF. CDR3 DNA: TGTGCCAGCAGGTGGCCACAGGCCGTCACTGAAGCTTTCTTT.

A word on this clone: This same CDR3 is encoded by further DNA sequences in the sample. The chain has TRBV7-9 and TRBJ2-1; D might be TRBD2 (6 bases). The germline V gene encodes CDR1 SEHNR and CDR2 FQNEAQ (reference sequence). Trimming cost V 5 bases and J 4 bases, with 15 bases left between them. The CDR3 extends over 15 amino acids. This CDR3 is CASSPRGSGYNEQFF. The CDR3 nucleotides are TGTGCCAGCAGCCCCCGAGGTAGCGGATACAATGAGCAGTTCTTC. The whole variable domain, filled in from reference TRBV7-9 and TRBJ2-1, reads DTGVSQNPRHKITKRGQNVTFRCDPISEHNRLYWYRQTLGQGPEFLTYFQNEAQLEKSRLLSDRFSAERPKGSFSTLEIQRTEQGDSAMYLCASSPRGSGYNEQFFGPGTRLTVL.

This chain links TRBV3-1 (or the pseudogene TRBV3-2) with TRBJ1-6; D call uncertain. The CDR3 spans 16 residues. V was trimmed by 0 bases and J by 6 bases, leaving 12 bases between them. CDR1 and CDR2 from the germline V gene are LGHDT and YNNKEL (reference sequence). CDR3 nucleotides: TGTGCCAGCAGCCAAGATCCTAGGTGGCTTAATTCACCCCTCCACTTT. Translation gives CASSQDPRWLNSPLHF.

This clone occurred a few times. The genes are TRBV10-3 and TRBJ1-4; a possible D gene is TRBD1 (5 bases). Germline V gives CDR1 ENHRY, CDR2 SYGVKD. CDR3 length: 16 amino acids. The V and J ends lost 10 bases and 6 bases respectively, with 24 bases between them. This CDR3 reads CATRRQPGEGDEKLFF. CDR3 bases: TGTGCCACACGCCGACAGCCGGGAGAGGGTGATGAAAAACTGTTTTTT.

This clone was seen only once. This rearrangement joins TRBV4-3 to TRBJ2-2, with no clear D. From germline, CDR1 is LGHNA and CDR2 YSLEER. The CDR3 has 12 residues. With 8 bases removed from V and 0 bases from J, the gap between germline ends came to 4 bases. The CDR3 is CASAANTGELFF. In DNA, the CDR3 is TGCGCCAGCGCGGCGAACACCGGGGAGCTGTTTTTT.

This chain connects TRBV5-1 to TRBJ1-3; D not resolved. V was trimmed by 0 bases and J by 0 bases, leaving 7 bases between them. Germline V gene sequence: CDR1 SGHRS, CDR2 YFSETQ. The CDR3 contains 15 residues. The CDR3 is CASSLDQNSGNTIYF. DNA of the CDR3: TGCGCCAGCAGCTTGGATCAGAACTCTGGAAACACCATATATTTT.

The CDR3 is CASSLGGSGTYEQYF. In DNA, the CDR3 is TGCGCCAGCAGCTTGGGGGGTAGCGGAACCTACGAGCAGTACTTC. This sequence joins TRBV5-1 and TRBJ2-7; possibly TRBD2 for D (6 bases). The CDR3 loop spans 15 amino acids. V lost 0 bases to trimming and J lost 2 bases, with 12 bases between them. Germline CDR1 is SGHRS and CDR2 is YFSETQ.

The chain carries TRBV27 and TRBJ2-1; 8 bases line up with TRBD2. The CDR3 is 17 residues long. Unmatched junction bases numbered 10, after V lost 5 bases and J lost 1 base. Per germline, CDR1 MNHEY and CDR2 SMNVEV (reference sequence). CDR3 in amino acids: CASSVVGSGSSYNEQFF. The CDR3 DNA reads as TGTGCCAGCAGTGTAGTAGGGAGCGGGAGTTCCTACAATGAGCAGTTCTTC.

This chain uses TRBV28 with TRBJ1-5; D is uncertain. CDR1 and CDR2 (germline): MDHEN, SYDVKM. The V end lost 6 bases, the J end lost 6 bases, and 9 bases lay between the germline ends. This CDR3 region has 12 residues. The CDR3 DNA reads TGTGCCAGCAGCCAACCCGGTCAGCCCCAGCATTTT. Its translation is CASSQPGQPQHF.

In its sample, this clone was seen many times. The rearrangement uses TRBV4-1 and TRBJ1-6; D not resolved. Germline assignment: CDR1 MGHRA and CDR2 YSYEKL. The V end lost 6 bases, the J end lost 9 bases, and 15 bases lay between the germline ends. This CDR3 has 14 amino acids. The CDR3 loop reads CASSPGNWGSPLHF. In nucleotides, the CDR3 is TGCGCCAGCAGTCCCGGGAACTGGGGTTCACCCCTCCACTTT.

CDR3 DNA sequence: TGTGCCAGCAGCGTAGATACTAGCGGGAGGGTGAACTCCTACGAGCAGTACTTC. This translates into CASSVDTSGRVNSYEQYF. The rearrangement joins TRBV9 to TRBJ2-7, with 13 nucleotides matching TRBD2. The CDR3 has 18 amino acids. V lost 0 bases to trimming and J lost 0 bases; unmatched junction nucleotides: 6. Germline V lookup: CDR1 SGDLS, CDR2 YYNGEE. Together with reference TRBV9 and TRBJ2-7, the CDR3 gives the full variable domain: DSGVTQTPKHLITATGQRVTLRCSPRSGDLSVYWYQQSLDQGLQFLIQYYNGEERAKGNILERFSAQQFPDLHSELNLSSLELGDSALYFCASSVDTSGRVNSYEQYFGPGTRLTVT.

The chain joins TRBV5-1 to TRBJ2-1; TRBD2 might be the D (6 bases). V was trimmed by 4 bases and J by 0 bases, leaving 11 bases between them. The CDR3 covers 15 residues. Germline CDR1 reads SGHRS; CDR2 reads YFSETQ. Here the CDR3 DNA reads TGCGCCAGCAGCACGGAGGGAAGCTCCTACAATGAGCAGTTCTTC. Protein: CASSTEGSSYNEQFF.

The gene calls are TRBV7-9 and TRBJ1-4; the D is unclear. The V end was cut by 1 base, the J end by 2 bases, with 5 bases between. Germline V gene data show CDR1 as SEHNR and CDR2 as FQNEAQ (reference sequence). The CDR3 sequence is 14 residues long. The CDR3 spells CASSLGQTNEKLFF. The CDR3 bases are TGTGCCAGCAGCTTAGGGCAGACTAATGAAAAACTGTTTTTT.

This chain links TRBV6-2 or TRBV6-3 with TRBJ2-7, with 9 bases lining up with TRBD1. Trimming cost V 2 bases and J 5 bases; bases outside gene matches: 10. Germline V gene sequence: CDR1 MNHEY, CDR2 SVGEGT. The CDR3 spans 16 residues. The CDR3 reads CASSYGDGTGSNEQYF. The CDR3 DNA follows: TGTGCCAGCAGTTACGGCGACGGGACAGGGTCGAACGAGCAGTACTTC.

The CDR3 DNA is TGTGCCAGCAGCCAAGTTAGAGGGCGGACTAATGAAAAACTGTTTTTT. This gives the protein CASSQVRGRTNEKLFF. The rearrangement links TRBV4-2 to TRBJ1-4; no definite D call. Germline V gene lookup returns CDR1 LGHNA and CDR2 YNFKEQ. CDR3 length equals 16 residues. V was shortened by 1 base and J by 2 bases, with 11 bases between the two germline ends.

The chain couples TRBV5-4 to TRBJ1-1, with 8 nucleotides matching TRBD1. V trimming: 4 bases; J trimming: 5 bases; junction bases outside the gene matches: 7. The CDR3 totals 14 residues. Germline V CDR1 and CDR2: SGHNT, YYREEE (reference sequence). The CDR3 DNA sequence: TGTGCCAGCAGCCCGGGGACAGGCGGTACTGAAGCTTTCTTT. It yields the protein CASSPGTGGTEAFF.

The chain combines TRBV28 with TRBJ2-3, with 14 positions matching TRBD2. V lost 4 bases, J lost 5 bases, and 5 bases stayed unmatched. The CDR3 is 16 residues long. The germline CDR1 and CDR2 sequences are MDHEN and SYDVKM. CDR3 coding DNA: TGTGCCAGCAGTTGGGGACTAGCGGGAGCAGGAGATACGCAGTATTTT. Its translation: CASSWGLAGAGDTQYF.

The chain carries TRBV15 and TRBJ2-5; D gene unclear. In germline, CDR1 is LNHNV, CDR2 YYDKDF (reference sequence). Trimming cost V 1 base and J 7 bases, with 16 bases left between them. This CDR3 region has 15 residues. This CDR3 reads CATSRVPASVGTQYF. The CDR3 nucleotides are TGTGCCACCAGCAGAGTCCCGGCAAGCGTAGGGACCCAGTACTTC.

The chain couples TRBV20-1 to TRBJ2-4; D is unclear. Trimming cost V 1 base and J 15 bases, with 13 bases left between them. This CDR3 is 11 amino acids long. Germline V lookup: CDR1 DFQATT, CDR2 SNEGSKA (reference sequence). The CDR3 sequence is CSARVQATVYF. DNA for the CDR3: TGCAGTGCTAGAGTGCAGGCCACTGTGTACTTC.

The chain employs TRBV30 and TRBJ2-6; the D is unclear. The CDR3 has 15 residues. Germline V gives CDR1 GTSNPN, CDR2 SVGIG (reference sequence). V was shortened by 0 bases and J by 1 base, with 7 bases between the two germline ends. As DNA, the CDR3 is TGTGCCTGGAGTGTACGAGTGTCTGGGGCCAACGTCCTGACTTTC. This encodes CAWSVRVSGANVLTF.

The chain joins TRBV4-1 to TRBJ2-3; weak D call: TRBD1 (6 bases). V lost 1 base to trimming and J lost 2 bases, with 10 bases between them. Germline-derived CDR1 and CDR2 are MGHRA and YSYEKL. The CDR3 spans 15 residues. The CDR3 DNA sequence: TGCGCCAGCAGCCAAGGGCCAGGGGCCACAGATACGCAGTATTTT. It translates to CASSQGPGATDTQYF.